This entry lists 17 T cell receptor beta chains sequenced from one sample in a study of prognosis after radiotherapy for stage I lung cancer. Multiplex PCR, run in two rounds, amplified TCR beta CDR3 from genomic DNA. Each TRBV and TRBJ gene had its own primer in the first PCR round. MiXCR was run by TCRdb on the multiplex PCR reads, yielding one entry per CDR3 protein. Seen here are 20,000 to 25,000 distinct CDR3 sequences, around 45% observed once, and the top ten hold 30% to 40%. The specimen comprised PBMCs, sampled before or after stereotactic body radiation therapy (not recorded which). All receptors come from a donor aged 50 or older with non-small cell lung cancer.

The chain carries TRBV6-2 or TRBV6-3 and TRBJ1-5; 7 nucleotides align to TRBD1. CDR1 is MNHEY, CDR2 SVGEGT, per germline. This CDR3 spans 13 amino acids. The junction had 11 bases not matched to a gene; V was cut back by 6 bases and J by 12 bases. Here the CDR3 DNA reads TGTGCCAGCAGACGTGTCAGGGGACAGAACCAGCATTTT. It translates to CASRRVRGQNQHF.

The gene calls are TRBV2 and TRBJ1-1, with TRBD1 as a possible D gene (6 bases). CDR1 is SNHLY and CDR2 is FYNNEI in the germline V gene. The CDR3 runs 14 residues. Trimming removed 4 bases from V and 8 bases from J, with 17 bases in between. The CDR3 loop reads CASSASGQRGEAFF. In DNA, the CDR3 is TGTGCCAGCAGTGCATCGGGACAACGAGGGGAAGCTTTCTTT.

By share of the sample, this clonotype is medium-sized. The J gene is TRBJ1-2, the V gene TRBV6-2 or TRBV6-3; D not certain. V was cut by 4 bases and J by 8 bases, with 11 bases left in between. CDR1 and CDR2 (germline): MNHEY, SVGEGT. This CDR3 has 12 residues. The CDR3 sequence: CASSLPRSGYTF. CDR3 coding DNA: TGTGCCAGCAGTTTACCGAGATCCGGCTACACCTTC.

This clonotype was detected many times. V gene TRBV5-6 combines with J gene TRBJ2-3; no reliable D call. The CDR3 spans 14 residues. Germline CDR1 reads SGHDT; CDR2 reads YYEEEE. The germline V and J ends were trimmed by 0 bases and 0 bases, with 5 bases remaining between them. The CDR3 coding sequence is TGTGCCAGCAGCTTGGCACCTAGCACAGATACGCAGTATTTT. This gives the protein CASSLAPSTDTQYF.

This clonotype has a handful of counts. V usage is TRBV6-1 and J usage is TRBJ1-5; 9 bases agree with TRBD1. V shed 5 bases, J shed 3 bases, and the junction held 8 bases outside the gene matches. CDR1 and CDR2 (germline): MNHNS, SASEGT. This CDR3 is built from 16 residues. Written as DNA, the CDR3 is TGTGCCAGCAGTCGACCGGGACAGGGTTACAATCAGCCCCAGCATTTT. Protein: CASSRPGQGYNQPQHF.

This clonotype was recorded many times. J is TRBJ1-1 and V is TRBV9; D is unresolved. This CDR3 has 14 residues. The germline V gene has CDR1 SGDLS and CDR2 YYNGEE. V was cut by 1 base and J by 10 bases, with 17 bases left in between. Here the CDR3 reads CASSVYSAGSRAFF. CDR3 nucleotide sequence: TGTGCCAGCAGCGTATATTCGGCGGGCTCGAGAGCTTTCTTT.

A remark on this clonotype: A much larger clone differs by one base, so this may be a read error. This rearrangement joins TRBV7-7 to TRBJ2-1; the D gene is possibly TRBD2 (7 bases). The CDR3 is 13 residues long. Looked up from germline, CDR1 is SSHAT and CDR2 is FNYEAQ (reference sequence). The CDR3 DNA sequence: TGTGCCAGCAGCCAAAGGGGGGGAAATGAGCGGTTCTTC. It specifies CASSQRGGNERFF.

This clonotype was recorded a few times. The chain couples TRBV7-2 to TRBJ2-7; TRBD1 is a possible D gene (6 bases). The CDR3 totals 18 residues. V was shortened by 5 bases and J by 1 base, with 24 bases between the two germline ends. Germline loops: CDR1 SGHTA, CDR2 FQGNSA. CDR3 DNA sequence: TGTGCCAGCAGCGCTTACAGGGTCGTCAGCGGCCCGTCCTACGAGCAGTACTTC. Its translation is CASSAYRVVSGPSYEQYF.

About this clonotype itself: Since a much larger clone is just one base distant, this may be a read error. V usage is TRBV20-1 and J usage is TRBJ2-7, with 9 nucleotides matching TRBD1. This CDR3 spans 14 amino acids. Looked up from germline, CDR1 is DFQATT and CDR2 is SNEGSKA (reference sequence). The CDR3 protein is CSVTIPGQGKEHYF. The CDR3, as DNA: TGCAGTGTTACAATACCAGGACAGGGGAAAGAGCATTACTTC.

Details on this clonotype: Mismatch with germline at one junction end may stem from a read error. This chain uses TRBV6-1 with TRBJ2-5; 8 bases are a match to TRBD2. CDR1 and CDR2 from the germline V gene are MNHNS and SASEGT. The CDR3 sequence is 15 residues long. The CDR3 bases are TGTGCCAGAAGAGCCCCCACTAGCGGCGGAGAGACGCAGTACTTC. Translating it yields CARRAPTSGGETQYF.

At least ten counts were recorded for this clonotype. V is TRBV15 and J is TRBJ2-2, with TRBD2 as a possible D gene (5 bases). The CDR3 has 16 amino acids. Germline CDR1 reads LNHNV; CDR2 reads YYDKDF (reference sequence). Trimming pared 3 bases from V and 3 bases from J, leaving 14 bases between. As DNA, the CDR3 is TGTGCCACCAGCAGGGCGGGCTACGGTGACACCGGGGAGCTGTTTTTT. Its translation is CATSRAGYGDTGELFF.

This clonotype was found many times. The chain recombines TRBV2 with TRBJ2-5; no clear D. Per germline, CDR1 SNHLY and CDR2 FYNNEI. This CDR3 contains 12 residues. Between the trimmed V and J ends, which lost 0 bases and 8 bases, there was a span of 7 bases. The CDR3 spells CASSEALTTQYF. The CDR3 DNA sequence: TGTGCCAGCAGTGAAGCGCTTACAACCCAGTACTTC.

Remarks on this clonotype: A far more abundant clone sits one base away, making this likely a read error. The CDR3 protein is CASTPQGSGEHYF. CDR3 sequence (DNA): TGTGCCAGCACCCCCCAGGGTAGTGGCGAGCATTACTTC. The chain is built from TRBV6-9 and TRBJ2-7; weak D call: TRBD1 (5 bases). CDR3 length equals 13 residues. Germline V CDR1 and CDR2: MNHGY, SVAAGI.

This clonotype was counted ten times or more. The chain combines TRBV5-1 with TRBJ2-7, with 8 bases lining up with TRBD1. CDR3 size: 14 residues. Germline values: CDR1 SGHRS, CDR2 YFSETQ. V lost 8 bases, J lost 1 base, and 8 bases stayed unmatched. The chain's CDR3 is CASGQGVESYEQYF. In DNA, the CDR3 is TGCGCCAGTGGACAGGGCGTAGAGTCCTACGAGCAGTACTTC.

About this clonotype: Only one base separates this from a far larger clonotype, so it likely reflects a read error. This sequence joins TRBV6-9 and TRBJ2-5; D perhaps matches TRBD2 (6 bases). From germline, CDR1 is MNHGY and CDR2 SVAAGI. The CDR3 has 15 amino acids. The CDR3 is CVSSYTGGVGETQYF. The CDR3 DNA reads TGTGTCAGCAGTTACACCGGAGGGGTCGGGGAGACCCAGTACTTC.

This clonotype came up many times. At one of its ends the junction is not consistent with the germline gene, which may arise from a read error. The V gene is TRBV7-3, the J gene TRBJ2-3, with TRBD2 matching 9 bases. The CDR3 is made up of 15 amino acids. Per the germline V gene, CDR1 is SGHTA and CDR2 is FQGTGA. The CDR3 reads CASSFGAGGTNTQYF. In DNA, the CDR3 is TGTGCCAGCAGCTTCGGAGCGGGGGGCACAAATACGCAGTATTTT. Looking up the rest from reference TRBV7-3 and TRBJ2-3 gives the full variable domain: GAGVSQTPSNKVTEKGKYVELRCDPISGHTALYWYRQSLGQGPEFLIYFQGTGAADDSGLPNDRFFAVRPEGSVSTLKIQRTERGDSAVYLCASSFGAGGTNTQYFGPGTRLTVL.

The V gene is TRBV19, the J gene TRBJ2-2; D may be TRBD2 (5 bases). CDR3 length equals 14 residues. The germline gives CDR1 LNHDA, CDR2 SQIVND (reference sequence). V dropped 4 bases and J dropped 4 bases, with 10 bases sitting between them. CDR3: CASSRESSTGELFF. The CDR3 bases are TGTGCCAGTAGTAGGGAGTCGAGCACCGGGGAGCTGTTTTTT.